These 31 T cell receptor beta chains came from one sample sequenced in a study of blood T cell repertoires in COVID-19. The table came from immunoSEQ multiplex PCR; TCRdb's copy has only in-frame clones and leaves some out. This table has some 58,000 clones, roughly 89% appearing once. The sample was peripheral blood. The receptors derive from a man in his fifties with acute or convalescent COVID-19.

The V gene is TRBV11-2, the J gene TRBJ1-2, with 10 bases lining up with TRBD1. The CDR3 runs to 13 residues. V was pared by 5 bases and J by 8 bases, with 5 bases of the junction left unmatched. The germline CDR1 and CDR2 sequences are SGHAT and FQNNGV. Here the CDR3 reads CASSQGQGIGYTF. The CDR3 bases are TGTGCCAGCAGCCAGGGACAGGGGATAGGCTACACCTTC.

V gene TRBV30 combines with J gene TRBJ1-1; 7 nucleotides match TRBD1. Trimming cost V 4 bases and J 7 bases; bases outside gene matches: 15. Germline CDR1 GTSNPN, CDR2 SVGIG (reference sequence). The CDR3 has 15 residues. CDR3 in amino acids: CAWTRQGVLRGEAFF. The CDR3 region has the DNA TGTGCCTGGACCCGACAGGGCGTTCTTCGGGGTGAAGCTTTCTTT.

The chain combines TRBV19 with TRBJ2-1; D possibly corresponds to TRBD2 (6 bases). V shed 7 bases and J shed 6 bases, with 25 bases lying between them. CDR1 is LNHDA, CDR2 SQIVND, per germline (reference sequence). This CDR3 contains 17 residues. The CDR3: CASNSRGLSPEFNEQFF. CDR3 sequence (DNA): TGTGCCAGTAACTCTCGGGGACTTAGCCCGGAATTCAATGAGCAGTTCTTC.

The V gene is TRBV5-1, the J gene TRBJ1-1; tentative D call: TRBD1 (6 bases). CDR3 length equals 15 residues. Germline CDR1 SGHRS, CDR2 YFSETQ. Trimming stripped 0 bases from V and 4 bases from J, with 13 bases between. The DNA for the CDR3 is TGCGCCAGCAGCTTGGCCATCGGGGGGGCCACTGAAGCTTTCTTT. Protein product: CASSLAIGGATEAFF.

This clone has just a few counts. The V call is TRBV28, the J call TRBJ1-1; 7 bases are shared with TRBD1. Germline V lookup: CDR1 MDHEN, CDR2 SYDVKM. The CDR3 is 14 amino acids. With 4 bases clipped from V and 0 bases from J, the junction kept 2 bases outside the gene matches. CDR3 bases: TGTGCCAGCAGTTCGACAGGGTTGAACACTGAAGCTTTCTTT. As protein: CASSSTGLNTEAFF.

The sample holds one count of this clone. For the CDR3, the DNA is TGTGCCAGCAGGCTTGTCCCTCTCAGCTCCTACGAGCAGTACTTC. It encodes CASRLVPLSSYEQYF. The gene calls are TRBV6-5 and TRBJ2-7; D is ambiguous. V was shortened by 6 bases and J by 0 bases, with 15 bases between the two germline ends. The CDR3 extends over 15 amino acids. The V gene's germline CDR1 is MNHEY and CDR2 SVGAGI.

V usage is TRBV7-9 and J usage is TRBJ1-1; D might be TRBD1 (5 bases). The CDR3 is made up of 12 amino acids. Germline values: CDR1 SEHNR, CDR2 FQNEAQ (reference sequence). V was cut by 2 bases and J by 10 bases, with 11 bases left in between. The CDR3 coding sequence is TGTGCCAGCAGCTTATTTGGGGCTGGAGCTTTCTTT. As protein: CASSLFGAGAFF.

The chain recombines TRBV6-5 with TRBJ1-6; D remains unclear. Germline CDR1 MNHEY, CDR2 SVGAGI. CDR3 length: 16 amino acids. Trimming shortened V by 0 bases and J by 5 bases, and 11 bases separated the two germline ends. The CDR3, as DNA: TGTGCCAGCAGTTACTCAGTGGGCAATAATAATTCACCCCTCCACTTT. Amino acid sequence: CASSYSVGNNNSPLHF.

This rearrangement joins TRBV7-9 to TRBJ2-7, with D possibly being TRBD1 (6 bases). V was pared by 5 bases and J by 5 bases, with 13 bases between. Germline V lookup: CDR1 SEHNR, CDR2 FQNEAQ (reference sequence). This CDR3 comprises 13 residues. The CDR3 protein is CASSAPGHHEQYF. The CDR3 DNA is TGTGCCAGCAGCGCCCCGGGACACCACGAGCAGTACTTC.

The CDR3 DNA reads TGTGCCAGCAGCTTTGGTGGGCTTAGCACAGATACGCAGTATTTT. Encoded protein: CASSFGGLSTDTQYF. The V gene is TRBV5-5, the J gene TRBJ2-3; D remains unclear. The V end was cut by 2 bases, the J end by 0 bases, with 10 bases between. The CDR3 runs to 15 residues. In germline, CDR1 is SGHKS, CDR2 YYEKEE (reference sequence).

J is TRBJ1-2 and V is TRBV25-1; D perhaps matches TRBD1 (5 bases). The ends were cut back, 2 bases at V and 6 bases at J, with 10 bases in the middle. The germline gives CDR1 MGHDK, CDR2 SYGVNS. This CDR3 spans 13 amino acids. This CDR3 reads CASSEDGRDGYTF. The CDR3 nucleotides read TGTGCCAGCAGTGAAGATGGCAGGGATGGCTACACCTTC.

This chain links TRBV28 with TRBJ2-2; TRBD2 agrees at 7 bases. The CDR3 extends over 16 amino acids. Germline CDR1 is MDHEN and CDR2 is SYDVKM. Trimming removed 6 bases from V and 5 bases from J; junction bases left unmatched: 12. The chain's CDR3 is CASREIGAGRTGELFF. In DNA form, the CDR3 reads TGTGCCAGCAGAGAGATAGGGGCCGGGAGGACCGGGGAGCTGTTTTTT.

The rearrangement links TRBV30 to TRBJ1-5; no reliable D call. Deletions cut 0 bases from V and 5 bases from J, with 8 bases between. Germline CDR1 GTSNPN, CDR2 SVGIG (reference sequence). The CDR3 loop spans 13 amino acids. The chain's CDR3 is CAWSVQPHQPQHF. DNA for the CDR3: TGTGCCTGGAGTGTACAACCTCATCAGCCCCAGCATTTT.

The chain joins TRBV5-1 to TRBJ2-7; D remains unclear. Looked up from germline, CDR1 is SGHRS and CDR2 is YFSETQ. Trimming took 9 bases from V and 5 from J, leaving 18 bases between them. The CDR3 sequence is 13 residues long. The CDR3 is CAILKSFRDEQYF. The CDR3 nucleotides read TGCGCCATTCTTAAGTCATTTCGCGACGAGCAGTACTTC.

The chain recombines TRBV4-1 with TRBJ2-5, with D perhaps TRBD2 (6 bases). CDR1 and CDR2 from the germline V gene are MGHRA and YSYEKL. The CDR3 runs to 17 residues. Trimming removed 4 bases at V and 1 base at J, with 19 bases between. DNA for the CDR3: TGCGCCAGCAGCCTCAGACCTGGCGGGGCGGCCCAAGAGACCCAGTACTTC. Amino acid sequence: CASSLRPGGAAQETQYF.

The gene calls are TRBV11-2 and TRBJ2-7; 7 bases match TRBD1. The germline V gene encodes CDR1 SGHAT and CDR2 FQNNGV. With V trimmed by 5 bases and J by 2 bases, 6 bases remained unmatched. The CDR3 contains 14 residues. In DNA, the CDR3 is TGTGCCAGCAGCCGGACCGGGACAGCCTACGAGCAGTACTTC. This sequence encodes CASSRTGTAYEQYF.

This sequence joins TRBV6-5 and TRBJ2-2, with D perhaps TRBD1 (6 bases). Germline assignment: CDR1 MNHEY and CDR2 SVGAGI. The CDR3 covers 13 residues. The V gene lost 8 bases and the J gene lost 7 bases, with 14 bases spanning the gap. The DNA for the CDR3 is TGTGCCAGCTATAAAGGGGGAATCGGGGAGCTGTTTTTT. This encodes CASYKGGIGELFF.

The chain has TRBV6-5 and TRBJ1-4; possible D gene TRBD1, 6 bases. CDR1 MNHEY and CDR2 SVGAGI come from the germline V gene. CDR3 size: 15 residues. Trimming took 7 bases from V and 8 from J, leaving 20 bases between them. Here the CDR3 reads CASNMNRVSWEKLFF. The CDR3 nucleotides read TGTGCCAGCAACATGAACAGGGTCTCTTGGGAAAAACTGTTTTTT.

As for this clone: Different DNA sequences within this sample yield the same CDR3. The chain carries TRBV6-5 and TRBJ1-6; 10 positions agree with TRBD1. Unmatched junction bases numbered 2, after V lost 6 bases and J lost 6 bases. Germline V gene data show CDR1 as MNHEY and CDR2 as SVGAGI. The CDR3 has 14 amino acids. The CDR3 region has the DNA TGTGCCAGCAGACGGACAGGGGGTAATTCACCCCTCCACTTT. It codes for CASRRTGGNSPLHF.

This chain links TRBV27 with TRBJ1-2, with D maybe TRBD1 (5 bases). This CDR3 has 13 amino acids. Germline lookup yields CDR1 MNHEY and CDR2 SMNVEV (reference sequence). Trimming pared 4 bases from V and 4 bases from J, leaving 10 bases between. CDR3 loop: CASSSGIVYGYTF. Here the CDR3 DNA reads TGTGCCAGCAGTTCAGGGATCGTCTATGGCTACACCTTC.

The chain couples TRBV13 to TRBJ2-2; D possibly corresponds to TRBD1 (7 bases). CDR1 is PRHDT, CDR2 FYEKMQ, per germline (reference sequence). The CDR3 has 15 amino acids. Deletions cut 2 bases from V and 8 bases from J, with 15 bases between. The CDR3 bases are TGTGCCAGCAGCTTACAGGGGGGACGGACTGGGGAGCTGTTTTTT. Protein: CASSLQGGRTGELFF.

The chain carries TRBV27 and TRBJ2-7, with TRBD2 as a possible D gene (6 bases). Deletions cut 1 base from V and 6 bases from J, with 10 bases between. CDR3 size: 13 residues. The germline V gene has CDR1 MNHEY and CDR2 SMNVEV (reference sequence). The CDR3 loop reads CASSLLGTGEQYF. The CDR3 DNA is TGTGCCAGCAGTTTATTAGGGACTGGCGAGCAGTACTTC.

The V call is TRBV6-5, the J call TRBJ1-2, with D tentatively TRBD1 (5 bases). The CDR3 extends over 14 amino acids. The germline V gene has CDR1 MNHEY and CDR2 SVGAGI. V gave up 8 bases and J gave up 8 bases, with 21 bases separating them. CDR3 sequence reads: CASLLRGASWGYTF. CDR3 DNA: TGTGCCAGCCTCCTTAGGGGCGCGTCTTGGGGCTACACCTTC.

The rearrangement joins TRBV5-4 to TRBJ1-3; D unresolved. CDR3 length: 16 amino acids. V was pared by 2 bases and J by 0 bases, with 12 bases between. The germline V gene has CDR1 SGHNT and CDR2 YYREEE (reference sequence). This CDR3 reads CASSLGGPSSGNTIYF. In DNA, the CDR3 is TGTGCCAGCAGCTTAGGAGGACCGAGCTCTGGAAACACCATATATTTT.

This clone was detected once. The V gene is TRBV12-3 or TRBV12-4, the J gene TRBJ1-1; D is possibly TRBD1 (6 bases). The CDR3 extends over 13 amino acids. Trimming pared 6 bases from V and 3 bases from J, leaving 11 bases between. DNA of the CDR3: TGTGCCAGCAGCGTACAGGGAGACACTGAAGCTTTCTTT. This translates into CASSVQGDTEAFF.

The chain has TRBV7-6 and TRBJ1-5; tentatively, D is TRBD1 (5 bases). The length of the CDR3 is 13 residues. Trimming took 2 bases from V and 4 from J, leaving 6 bases between them. CDR1 SGHVS and CDR2 FNYEAQ come from the germline V gene. The DNA for the CDR3 is TGTGCCAGCAGCTTATACAGGAATCAGCCCCAGCATTTT. As protein: CASSLYRNQPQHF.

The rearrangement uses TRBV5-4 and TRBJ2-2; 9 bases fit TRBD2. Trimming at V came to 4 bases and at J to 6 bases, leaving 13 bases not matched to a gene. Germline V lookup: CDR1 SGHNT, CDR2 YYREEE (reference sequence). This CDR3 spans 17 amino acids. The DNA for the CDR3 is TGTGCCAGCAGCCCGGGGCTTAGCGGGAGTTGGTCCGGGGAGCTGTTTTTT. It codes for CASSPGLSGSWSGELFF. The entire variable domain, with the rest obtained from reference TRBV5-4 and TRBJ2-2, is as follows: ETGVTQSPTHLIKTRGQQVTLRCSSQSGHNTVSWYQQALGQGPQFIFQYYREEENGRGNFPPRFSGLQFPNYSSELNVNALELDDSALYLCASSPGLSGSWSGELFFGEGSRLTVL.

The chain employs TRBV7-2 and TRBJ2-5; possible D gene TRBD1, 5 bases. Germline V gene lookup returns CDR1 SGHTA and CDR2 FQGNSA. The CDR3 runs to 16 residues. The ends were cut back, 1 base at V and 5 bases at J, with 17 bases in the middle. DNA of the CDR3: TGTGCCAGCAGCTTAGAGGGGTCAGGGAACGTCGAGACCCAGTACTTC. Protein sequence: CASSLEGSGNVETQYF. The full variable domain, in which reference TRBV7-2 and TRBJ2-5 provide the parts outside the CDR3, is GAGVSQSPSNKVTEKGKDVELRCDPISGHTALYWYRQSLGQGLEFLIYFQGNSAPDKSGLPSDRFSAERTGGSVSTLTIQRTQQEDSAVYLCASSLEGSGNVETQYFGPGTRLLVL.

The rearrangement joins TRBV5-4 to TRBJ2-3, with 10 bases matching TRBD2. CDR3 length: 15 amino acids. CDR1 is SGHNT, CDR2 YYREEE, per germline (reference sequence). Trimming took 4 bases from V and 2 from J; bases not matched to a gene: 4. This CDR3 reads CASSPGLADTDTQYF. CDR3 in DNA: TGTGCCAGCAGCCCCGGACTAGCGGACACAGATACGCAGTATTTT.

This clone was seen a handful of times. The chain combines TRBV18 with TRBJ1-2; no firm D call. The CDR3 runs to 16 residues. Germline loops: CDR1 KGHSH, CDR2 LQKENI. V lost 3 bases and J 0 bases, leaving 14 bases between the germline ends. The CDR3 DNA reads TGTGCCAGCTCACCGCGACACAACGAAGCTAACTATGGCTACACCTTC. Translating gives CASSPRHNEANYGYTF.

The V call is TRBV5-1, the J call TRBJ2-5, with D unclear. Germline V gene lookup returns CDR1 SGHRS and CDR2 YFSETQ. Between the trimmed V and J ends, which lost 1 base and 2 bases, there was a span of 6 bases. The CDR3 is 13 amino acids. CDR3 coding DNA: TGCGCCAGCAGCTTGACAGTACAAGAGACCCAGTACTTC. It is translated as CASSLTVQETQYF.